The 17 T cell receptor beta chains listed next were all sequenced from one sample in a study of beta chain features in type 1 diabetes. Sequencing targeted expressed TCRB transcripts, as all isolated RNA had been reverse transcribed. This table comes from immunoSEQ multiplex PCR, and its TCRdb copy is limited to in-frame clones, with some not included. The table records 970,000 or so clones, roughly 15% of them present only once. Material for sequencing was naive CD4+ T cells from blood. These receptors were taken from a woman in her late teens or twenties in good health.

The V gene is TRBV20-1, the J gene TRBJ1-5; the D is unclear. CDR3 size: 11 residues. Germline CDR1 reads DFQATT; CDR2 reads SNEGSKA (reference sequence). The V end was cut by 6 bases, the J end by 14 bases, with 17 bases between. Here the CDR3 DNA reads TGCAGTGCGGTTCGAGCCTACGAGGAGCATTTT. It codes for CSAVRAYEEHF.

This clone showed up just a few times. This chain links TRBV25-1 with TRBJ2-2, with a tentative D call TRBD1 (6 bases). The CDR3 totals 13 residues. Looked up from germline, CDR1 is MGHDK and CDR2 is SYGVNS. The V end was cut by 7 bases, the J end by 5 bases, with 11 bases between. The CDR3 DNA is TGTGCCAGCACCTCACAGGGAACCGGGGAGCTGTTTTTT. The encoded protein is CASTSQGTGELFF.

This clone was counted only a few times. The V call is TRBV10-3, the J call TRBJ2-1; TRBD2 matches at 11 bases. Germline V CDR1 and CDR2: ENHRY, SYGVKD. The CDR3 is made up of 16 amino acids. Trimming took 6 bases from V and 0 from J; bases not matched to a gene: 4. CDR3 region: CAISRTSGSSYNEQFF. DNA of the CDR3: TGTGCCATCAGCCGTACTAGCGGGAGCTCCTACAATGAGCAGTTCTTC.

To note about this clone: An end of the junction does not agree with germline; a read error may underlie this. The sample contains more than one DNA sequence encoding this CDR3. The chain has TRBV7-9 and TRBJ1-3, with D tentatively TRBD1 (6 bases). Germline loops: CDR1 SEHNR, CDR2 FQNEAQ (reference sequence). The CDR3 is 15 residues long. The CDR3 DNA follows: TGCGCCAGCAGCTTCTTAGGGGGATCTGGAAACACCATATATTTT. Translating it yields CASSFLGGSGNTIYF.

This clone has a handful of counts. The V and J genes are TRBV18 and TRBJ2-5; D call uncertain. The CDR3 consists of 16 residues. Germline V gene lookup returns CDR1 KGHSH and CDR2 LQKENI. Trimming pared 5 bases from V and 3 bases from J, leaving 19 bases between. Written as DNA, the CDR3 is TGTGCCAGCTCAAGGACCTTAGTGATGATCGAAGAGACCCAGTACTTC. This translates into CASSRTLVMIEETQYF.

This clone has more than one count but fewer than ten. The chain couples TRBV19 to TRBJ2-1; 7 bases map to TRBD1. V lost 3 bases to trimming and J lost 4 bases; unmatched junction nucleotides: 9. CDR1 and CDR2 (germline): LNHDA, SQIVND (reference sequence). The CDR3 covers 16 residues. Written as DNA, the CDR3 is TGTGCCAGTAGTATGTCCTTCCGGGACAGATACAATGAGCAGTTCTTC. Residues: CASSMSFRDRYNEQFF.

The chain employs TRBV29-1 and TRBJ1-2; 7 bases align to TRBD1. The CDR3 spans 12 residues. Per germline, CDR1 SQVTM and CDR2 ANQGSEA. Unmatched junction bases numbered 1, after V lost 4 bases and J lost 2 bases. This CDR3 is CSVADRNYGYTF. The CDR3 nucleotides read TGCAGCGTTGCGGACAGGAACTATGGCTACACCTTC.

The J gene is TRBJ2-2, the V gene TRBV11-3; D is undetermined. This CDR3 is 12 amino acids long. Germline-derived CDR1 and CDR2 are SGHNT and YENEEA. V was trimmed by 0 bases and J by 6 bases, leaving 2 bases between them. CDR3 sequence reads: CASSLEAGELFF. CDR3 nucleotides: TGTGCCAGCAGCTTAGAGGCCGGGGAGCTGTTTTTT.

This clone was counted only a few times. The rearrangement links TRBV13 to TRBJ1-4, with D possibly being TRBD1 (6 bases). V dropped 5 bases and J dropped 2 bases, with 12 bases sitting between them. The CDR3 contains 15 residues. Germline V lookup: CDR1 PRHDT, CDR2 FYEKMQ (reference sequence). As DNA, the CDR3 is TGTGCCAGCAGCCTCCGGGGGGCGACTAATGAAAAACTGTTTTTT. Protein sequence: CASSLRGATNEKLFF. The whole variable domain, filled in from reference TRBV13 and TRBJ1-4, reads AAGVIQSPRHLIKEKRETATLKCYPIPRHDTVYWYQQGPGQDPQFLISFYEKMQSDKGSIPDRFSAQQFSDYHSELNMSSLELGDSALYFCASSLRGATNEKLFFGSGTQLSVL.

There are a few counts of this clone. This chain joins TRBV7-9 and TRBJ2-5, with 10 bases lining up with TRBD1. After removal of 2 bases from V and 4 bases from J, the junction contained 4 bases not matched to a gene. The CDR3 runs 15 residues. Germline CDR1 is SEHNR and CDR2 is FQNEAQ (reference sequence). CDR3 region: CASSLHDRGRETQYF. The CDR3 nucleotides read TGTGCCAGCAGCTTACACGACAGGGGGCGAGAGACCCAGTACTTC.

This chain connects TRBV7-8 to TRBJ2-7; 10 bases are shared with TRBD2. The CDR3 covers 17 residues. V lost 1 base and J lost 2; bases outside the gene matches: 8. Per germline, CDR1 SGHVS and CDR2 FQNEAQ. CDR3 region: CASSLGFRTSGTYEQYF. As DNA, the CDR3 is TGTGCCAGCAGCTTAGGCTTCCGTACTAGCGGGACCTACGAGCAGTACTTC.

This clone was detected a few times. The chain links TRBV28 to TRBJ2-2, with a weak D call TRBD1 (6 bases). Germline assignment: CDR1 MDHEN and CDR2 SYDVKM. The CDR3 extends over 15 amino acids. V was trimmed by 6 bases and J by 6 bases, leaving 17 bases between them. CDR3 residues: CASRRFGQRAGELFF. CDR3 in DNA: TGTGCCAGCAGGCGCTTCGGACAGAGGGCCGGGGAGCTGTTTTTT.

This clone was counted only a few times. The V and J genes are TRBV7-2 and TRBJ1-4, with TRBD1 as a possible D gene (5 bases). The CDR3 runs to 16 residues. The germline V gene has CDR1 SGHTA and CDR2 FQGNSA. V was shortened by 1 base and J by 1 base, with 10 bases between the two germline ends. CDR3 loop: CASSLEFGGTNEKLFF. The DNA for the CDR3 is TGTGCCAGCAGCTTAGAATTTGGGGGAACTAATGAAAAACTGTTTTTT.

This clone has just a few counts. CDR3 sequence: CASRNWVVGANVLTF. The CDR3 coding sequence is TGTGCCAGCAGAAACTGGGTGGTCGGGGCCAACGTCCTGACTTTC. The V gene is TRBV6-5, the J gene TRBJ2-6; the D is unclear. V lost 6 bases and J 4 bases, leaving 13 bases between the germline ends. Germline lookup yields CDR1 MNHEY and CDR2 SVGAGI. There are 15 residues in the CDR3.

The chain employs TRBV18 and TRBJ2-1; TRBD1 matches 7 bases. This CDR3 spans 14 amino acids. Germline CDR1 KGHSH, CDR2 LQKENI. Losses at the gene ends were 1 base for V and 7 bases for J; bases not matched to a gene: 4. CDR3 amino acids: CASSPQDRANEQFF. CDR3 in DNA: TGTGCCAGCTCACCACAAGACAGGGCAAATGAGCAGTTCTTC.

In its sample, this clone was seen a few times. The gene calls are TRBV18 and TRBJ1-2, with a tentative D call TRBD1 (5 bases). Trimming removed 4 bases at V and 4 bases at J, with 10 bases between. Per germline, CDR1 KGHSH and CDR2 LQKENI. There are 13 residues in the CDR3. The DNA for the CDR3 is TGTGCCAGCTCACATGACAGAAGCTATGGCTACACCTTC. Protein product: CASSHDRSYGYTF.

In the case of this clone: This sample includes further DNA sequences coding for the same CDR3. The chain uses TRBV5-6 and TRBJ2-7; 9 bases fit TRBD1. The germline V gene has CDR1 SGHDT and CDR2 YYEEEE. CDR3 length: 14 residues. The J segment lost 3 bases and the V segment lost 4 bases, leaving 5 bases of the junction unmatched. The CDR3: CASSRGQGIYEQYF. DNA of the CDR3: TGTGCCAGCAGCCGCGGACAGGGGATCTACGAGCAGTACTTC.